This TCR beta chain appears in the sequencing data of a study of T cells in Graves' hyperthyroidism and ophthalmopathy. Authors of the study amplified TCR beta CDR3 regions from RNA transcripts. Carried out on the TCR CDR3, a first-round RT-PCR used the HTBI primer set. Via MiXCR, TCRdb re-called the multiplex PCR reads, giving one row per CDR3 protein. Of under 350,000 distinct CDR3 sequences detected, 21% appear once; the ten largest clones hold around 50%. With 0 bases removed from V and 4 bases from J, the gap between germline ends came to 13 bases. Germline CDR1 reads SGHRS; CDR2 reads YFSETQ. The CDR3 loop spans 15 amino acids. This clonotype has more than one count but fewer than ten. Its antigen remains unknown. Study-wide results and caveats: In the blood, most expanded thyroid clonotypes above 0.001 appeared as well. Classification by a 13 V-J model distinguished ophthalmopathy from stable hyperthyroidism.

Exclusion criteria comprised uncontrolled infection, other autoimmune disease, pregnancy or lactation. This chain connects TRBV5-1 to TRBJ1-2; D might be TRBD1 (5 bases). Sequencing was carried out using blood. The receptor was isolated from a woman aged 50 to 60 with Graves' hyperthyroidism. CDR3 amino acids: CASSLAGGFAYGYTF. CDR3 in DNA: TGCGCCAGCAGCTTGGCGGGGGGATTCGCCTATGGCTACACCTTC.